Below, one TCR beta chain is given with its context. Antigen specificity is unknown. This sample stems from a study of identical twins. General observations from the study: In zero-insertion analyses, partial confounding could arise from invariant MAIT and iNKT cells. The models systematically underestimated how much out-of-frame TCR alpha was shared in monozygotic twins. Memory repertoires showed no such pattern, whereas abundant cord blood beta clonotypes carried fewer insertions.

Trimming shortened V by 0 bases and J by 6 bases, and 8 bases separated the two germline ends. This CDR3 contains 14 residues. Germline CDR1 and CDR2: MNHEY and SVGAGI. MiXCR, run by TCRdb on the 5' RACE reads, gives a single entry per CDR3 protein. Of approximately 620,000 distinct CDR3 sequences detected, around 8.6% appear once; the ten largest clones hold about 0.98%. In addition, the sample was reused for a study of yellow fever vaccine responses in identical twins. As reported in that work: Reportedly, twins' vaccine T cell responses looked partly convergent and partly personalized.

The rearrangement joins TRBV6-5 to TRBJ2-2; D gene ambiguous. This TCR came from a woman under 30 in good health. Sequencing used PBMCs. Written as DNA, the CDR3 is TGTGCCAGCAGTTACTCACGAGGTGCCGGGGAGCTGTTTTTT. This translates into CASSYSRGAGELFF.